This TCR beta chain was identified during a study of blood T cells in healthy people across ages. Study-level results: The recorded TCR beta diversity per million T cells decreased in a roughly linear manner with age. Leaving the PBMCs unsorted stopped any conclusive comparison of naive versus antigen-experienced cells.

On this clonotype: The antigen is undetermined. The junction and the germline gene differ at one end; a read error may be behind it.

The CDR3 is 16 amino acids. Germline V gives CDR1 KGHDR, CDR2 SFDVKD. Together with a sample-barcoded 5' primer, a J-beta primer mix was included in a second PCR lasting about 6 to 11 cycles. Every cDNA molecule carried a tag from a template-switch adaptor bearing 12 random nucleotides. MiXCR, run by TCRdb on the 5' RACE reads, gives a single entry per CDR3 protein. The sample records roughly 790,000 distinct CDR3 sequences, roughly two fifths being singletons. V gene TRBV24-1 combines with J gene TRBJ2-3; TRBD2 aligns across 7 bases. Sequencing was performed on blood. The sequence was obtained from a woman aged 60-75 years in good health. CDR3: CATSDTTSPSTDRQYF. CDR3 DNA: TGTGCCACCAGTGACACGACTAGCCCGAGCACAGATAGGCAGTATTTT.